The 24 T cell receptor beta chains listed next were all sequenced from one sample in a study of cytomegalovirus exposure and HLA in healthy donors. Libraries were prepared by immunoSEQ multiplex PCR; TCRdb keeps only in-frame clonotypes and omits some of them. Among 150,000 to 250,000 clones, 81% were seen once, and the ten largest hold 0.95% to 1.5%. Sequenced: PBMCs. All receptors derive from a woman in her 30s in good health and CMV-seronegative.

The V and J genes are TRBV6-1 and TRBJ2-3, with TRBD1 identical over 9 bases. Germline V gene sequence: CDR1 MNHNS, CDR2 SASEGT. V shed 5 bases and J 3 bases; nucleotides not matched to a gene: 6. The CDR3 has 15 amino acids. This CDR3 is CASSIRDRVTDTQYF. CDR3 sequence (DNA): TGTGCCAGCAGTATCCGGGACAGGGTTACAGATACGCAGTATTTT.

CDR3 sequence (DNA): TGTGCCAGCAGTTACAGGCAGGGGAATGGCTACACCTTC. It yields the protein CASSYRQGNGYTF. The gene calls are TRBV6-5 and TRBJ1-2; tentative D call: TRBD1 (6 bases). This CDR3 comprises 13 residues. The V end was cut by 2 bases, the J end by 6 bases, with 10 bases between. Germline CDR1 is MNHEY and CDR2 is SVGAGI.

The rearrangement uses TRBV9 and TRBJ2-3, with D possibly TRBD2 on 5 matching bases. V was shortened by 6 bases and J by 0 bases, with 14 bases between the two germline ends. This CDR3 contains 15 residues. The germline V gene has CDR1 SGDLS and CDR2 YYNGEE. Written as DNA, the CDR3 is TGTGCCAGCACCGGATCTCAGCGGAGCACAGATACGCAGTATTTT. Amino acids: CASTGSQRSTDTQYF. The full variable domain, its missing parts supplied by reference TRBV9 and TRBJ2-3, is DSGVTQTPKHLITATGQRVTLRCSPRSGDLSVYWYQQSLDQGLQFLIQYYNGEERAKGNILERFSAQQFPDLHSELNLSSLELGDSALYFCASTGSQRSTDTQYFGPGTRLTVL.

V and J are TRBV9 and TRBJ2-1, with a possible D match to TRBD2 (6 bases). The CDR3 is made up of 15 amino acids. Trimming cost V 0 bases and J 2 bases, with 9 bases left between them. CDR1 is SGDLS, CDR2 YYNGEE, per germline. Here the CDR3 DNA reads TGTGCCAGCAGCGTAGTTAGCGGAGCCTACAATGAGCAGTTCTTC. Translation gives CASSVVSGAYNEQFF. The variable domain in full, with the rest retrieved from reference TRBV9 and TRBJ2-1, is DSGVTQTPKHLITATGQRVTLRCSPRSGDLSVYWYQQSLDQGLQFLIQYYNGEERAKGNILERFSAQQFPDLHSELNLSSLELGDSALYFCASSVVSGAYNEQFFGPGTRLTVL.

The rearrangement links TRBV7-8 to TRBJ2-3; 11 bases fit TRBD2. This CDR3 region has 21 residues. Looked up from germline, CDR1 is SGHVS and CDR2 is FQNEAQ. The junction had 19 bases not matched to a gene; V was cut back by 5 bases and J by 0 bases. The DNA for the CDR3 is TGTGCCAGCAGCCCTAAGGGACTCCCCGCTAGCGGGAGGCGAAGCACAGATACGCAGTATTTT. Translation gives CASSPKGLPASGRRSTDTQYF.

This chain connects TRBV5-1 to TRBJ2-7, with D possibly TRBD2 on 5 matching bases. V was trimmed by 1 base and J by 6 bases, leaving 14 bases between them. The length of the CDR3 is 14 residues. CDR1 and CDR2 from the germline V gene are SGHRS and YFSETQ. The CDR3 spells CASSLKLLEVEQYF. The CDR3 DNA sequence: TGCGCCAGCAGCTTGAAACTACTGGAGGTCGAGCAGTACTTC.

The V call is TRBV5-1, the J call TRBJ2-5; 7 nucleotides match TRBD1. Trimming at V came to 4 bases and at J to 3 bases, leaving 3 bases not matched to a gene. Germline loops: CDR1 SGHRS, CDR2 YFSETQ. This CDR3 is built from 13 residues. CDR3 residues: CASSVQGEETQYF. DNA for the CDR3: TGCGCCAGCAGCGTCCAGGGGGAAGAGACCCAGTACTTC.

The V and J genes are TRBV19 and TRBJ2-7; weak D call: TRBD1 (6 bases). Between the trimmed V and J ends, which lost 5 bases and 5 bases, there was a span of 16 bases. Germline CDR1 is LNHDA and CDR2 is SQIVND (reference sequence). The CDR3 has 14 amino acids. The DNA of the CDR3 is TGTGCCAGTAGTGGGTCCCCGGGACAACACGAGCAGTACTTC. This translates into CASSGSPGQHEQYF.

This chain connects TRBV5-6 to TRBJ2-4; D possibly corresponds to TRBD1 (5 bases). Trimming cost V 7 bases and J 16 bases, with 18 bases left between them. Per the germline V gene, CDR1 is SGHDT and CDR2 is YYEEEE. This CDR3 has 11 amino acids. The CDR3 DNA reads TGTGCCAGCCAGCTTGGACACCTCGAATACTTC. This encodes CASQLGHLEYF.

The chain couples TRBV5-6 to TRBJ2-5; 15 bases align to TRBD2. The germline CDR1 and CDR2 sequences are SGHDT and YYEEEE. After removal of 0 bases from V and 9 bases from J, the junction contained 0 bases not matched to a gene. The CDR3 consists of 14 residues. In nucleotides, the CDR3 is TGTGCCAGCAGCTTGGGGACTAGCGGGGGGGCCCAGTACTTC. It translates to CASSLGTSGGAQYF.

V usage is TRBV5-4 and J usage is TRBJ2-7; 12 positions match TRBD2. The CDR3 is 15 residues long. V lost 5 bases to trimming and J lost 3 bases; unmatched junction nucleotides: 6. Germline V gene data show CDR1 as SGHNT and CDR2 as YYREEE (reference sequence). The CDR3 DNA reads TGTGCCAGCAGACCTGGGACTAGCGGGCGCTACGAGCAGTACTTC. Its protein is CASRPGTSGRYEQYF.

The chain couples TRBV4-2 to TRBJ1-5; D is possibly TRBD1 (5 bases). The CDR3 runs 17 residues. Trimming took off 0 bases at V and 7 bases at J, with 19 bases between the two ends. Germline CDR1 LGHNA, CDR2 YNFKEQ. The CDR3 region has the DNA TGTGCCAGCAGCCAAGAAGGTCAGGGCCACAGTGGCCAGCCCCAGCATTTT. Its translation is CASSQEGQGHSGQPQHF.

The gene calls are TRBV4-1 and TRBJ2-2; D is perhaps TRBD1 (6 bases). Trimming left V 1 base short and J 3 bases short, with 9 bases between. The CDR3 runs 15 residues. The germline CDR1 and CDR2 sequences are MGHRA and YSYEKL. The CDR3 spells CASSQGDTDTGELFF. CDR3 in DNA: TGCGCCAGCAGCCAAGGGGACACGGACACCGGGGAGCTGTTTTTT.

Remarks on this clone: Other DNA variants within this sample encode the same CDR3. This sequence joins TRBV9 and TRBJ1-1; D call uncertain. Germline assignment: CDR1 SGDLS and CDR2 YYNGEE. This CDR3 has 14 amino acids. V was trimmed by 0 bases and J by 2 bases, leaving 8 bases between them. CDR3 sequence: CASSVGPTNTEAFF. DNA for the CDR3: TGTGCCAGCAGCGTAGGGCCGACTAACACTGAAGCTTTCTTT. Looking up the rest from reference TRBV9 and TRBJ1-1 gives the full variable domain: DSGVTQTPKHLITATGQRVTLRCSPRSGDLSVYWYQQSLDQGLQFLIQYYNGEERAKGNILERFSAQQFPDLHSELNLSSLELGDSALYFCASSVGPTNTEAFFGQGTRLTVV.

This rearrangement joins TRBV6-1 to TRBJ2-5; 10 bases agree with TRBD2. CDR1 MNHNS and CDR2 SASEGT come from the germline V gene. The CDR3 contains 13 residues. Trimming cost V 6 bases and J 5 bases; bases outside gene matches: 3. The CDR3 sequence is CASSPGLAETQYF. The CDR3 nucleotides read TGTGCCAGCAGCCCGGGACTAGCGGAGACCCAGTACTTC.

The chain joins TRBV4-1 to TRBJ2-7, with 7 bases aligning to TRBD1. CDR3 size: 16 residues. The V segment lost 4 bases and the J segment 2 bases; nucleotides outside the gene matches: 11. The germline V gene has CDR1 MGHRA and CDR2 YSYEKL. CDR3 residues: CASSPPFRGKAYEQYF. CDR3 DNA sequence: TGCGCCAGCAGCCCCCCCTTCAGGGGGAAAGCCTACGAGCAGTACTTC.

The chain has TRBV21-1 and TRBJ1-6; the DNA was not compared with TRBD1, the D call given in the table. TRBV21-1 is recorded as a pseudogene. There are 18 residues in the CDR3. The CDR3 DNA reads as TGTGCCAGCAGCAAAGAGGGACAGCGGAGATATTATAATTCACCCCTCCACTTT. Its protein is CASSKEGQRRYYNSPLHF.

In its sample, this clone was seen once. The CDR3 DNA reads TGTGCCAGCAGCCCCTATGGCGGGGGTTCTTACAATGAGCAGTTCTTC. This codes for CASSPYGGGSYNEQFF. The chain couples TRBV5-4 to TRBJ2-1; 7 bases fit TRBD2. Germline-derived CDR1 and CDR2 are SGHNT and YYREEE (reference sequence). V shed 4 bases, J shed 4 bases, and the junction held 11 bases outside the gene matches. This CDR3 comprises 16 residues.

The chain combines TRBV5-1 with TRBJ2-7; the D gene is possibly TRBD2 (5 bases). V was pared by 4 bases and J by 4 bases, with 24 bases between. Germline CDR1 is SGHRS and CDR2 is YFSETQ. CDR3 length equals 17 residues. The CDR3 reads CASSRAVTSQLGYEQYF. As DNA, the CDR3 is TGCGCCAGCAGCCGTGCCGTTACTAGTCAATTAGGGTACGAGCAGTACTTC.

This chain joins TRBV4-1 and TRBJ2-3; 8 bases agree with TRBD1. The V segment lost 4 bases and the J segment 2 bases; nucleotides outside the gene matches: 8. The CDR3 has 16 residues. CDR1 is MGHRA and CDR2 is YSYEKL in the germline V gene. Here the CDR3 reads CASSRRTGRDTDTQYF. The CDR3 coding sequence is TGCGCCAGCAGCCGCCGGACAGGGCGGGACACAGATACGCAGTATTTT.

This clone was seen just once. The chain couples TRBV9 to TRBJ2-5; 10 positions agree with TRBD2. V trimming: 4 bases; J trimming: 1 base; junction bases outside the gene matches: 10. Germline V gene sequence: CDR1 SGDLS, CDR2 YYNGEE. CDR3 length: 17 amino acids. The CDR3: CASSLGAGGTSQETQYF. Written as DNA, the CDR3 is TGTGCCAGCAGCTTGGGAGCGGGGGGGACTAGCCAAGAGACCCAGTACTTC.

This chain links TRBV7-9 with TRBJ1-4; 8 bases map to TRBD1. Losses at the gene ends were 0 bases for V and 10 bases for J; bases not matched to a gene: 7. The CDR3 is made up of 15 amino acids. In germline, CDR1 is SEHNR, CDR2 FQNEAQ (reference sequence). The CDR3 DNA reads TGTGCCAGCAGCTTAGCGGACAGGGCGTACGTAAAACTGTTTTTT. As protein: CASSLADRAYVKLFF. Combining the CDR3 with reference TRBV7-9 and TRBJ1-4 gives the whole variable domain DTGVSQNPRHKITKRGQNVTFRCDPISEHNRLYWYRQTLGQGPEFLTYFQNEAQLEKSRLLSDRFSAERPKGSFSTLEIQRTEQGDSAMYLCASSLADRAYVKLFFGSGTQLSVL.

This clone occurred once. The V call is TRBV6-5, the J call TRBJ2-1; 7 nucleotides match TRBD2. V shed 8 bases, J shed 0 bases, and the junction held 1 base outside the gene matches. This CDR3 spans 13 amino acids. The germline V gene has CDR1 MNHEY and CDR2 SVGAGI. The CDR3 DNA reads as TGTGCCAGCGGGGGGGACTCCTACAATGAGCAGTTCTTC. It yields the protein CASGGDSYNEQFF.

This clone has just a few counts. The chain recombines TRBV6-5 with TRBJ1-1, with D possibly matching TRBD1 (6 bases). The ends were cut back, 11 bases at V and 4 bases at J, with 23 bases in the middle. The CDR3 is 15 amino acids. CDR1 is MNHEY, CDR2 SVGAGI, per germline. CDR3 protein: CACRRTGQSRTEAFF. CDR3 sequence (DNA): TGTGCCTGCCGCCGCACGGGACAATCGCGCACTGAAGCTTTCTTT.